Each of the 8 T cell receptor beta chains below was sequenced from the same sample in a study of cytomegalovirus exposure and HLA in healthy donors. Use of 60 Vbeta and 13 Jbeta primers characterized the PCR. Profiling relied on immunoSEQ multiplex PCR, and the TCRdb table lists in-frame clones only, not all of them. The profile shows approximately 70,000 clones, around 78% of them singletons. Sequences were obtained from PBMCs. The receptor set was obtained from a man aged 40-50 years in good health and CMV-seronegative.

This clone was recorded only once. The chain uses TRBV5-1 and TRBJ2-4; 8 bases map to TRBD2. The CDR3 length is 17 residues. With 0 bases clipped from V and 1 base from J, the junction kept 6 bases outside the gene matches. The germline V gene encodes CDR1 SGHRS and CDR2 YFSETQ. CDR3 nucleotide sequence: TGCGCCAGCAGCTTGGGCCCGCGGGGGGTGGCCAAAAACATTCAGTACTTC. Encoded protein: CASSLGPRGVAKNIQYF.

CDR3: CASSLSLGRDFNEQFF. Written as DNA, the CDR3 is TGTGCCAGCAGCTTAAGTCTAGGGCGGGATTTCAATGAGCAGTTCTTC. The chain couples TRBV7-9 to TRBJ2-1, with a tentative D call TRBD2 (6 bases). The CDR3 loop spans 16 amino acids. The germline gives CDR1 SEHNR, CDR2 FQNEAQ (reference sequence). Trimming stripped 2 bases from V and 6 bases from J, with 17 bases between.

The J gene is TRBJ1-2, the V gene TRBV14; TRBD1 agrees at 7 bases. Trimming took 1 base from V and 4 from J; bases not matched to a gene: 12. Germline V CDR1 and CDR2: SGHDN, FVKESK. This CDR3 spans 17 amino acids. The CDR3, as DNA: TGTGCCAGCAGCCAAGTCCCGGGACAGCCGACGGTCTATGGCTACACCTTC. It codes for CASSQVPGQPTVYGYTF.

The rearrangement joins TRBV7-3 to TRBJ2-1; TRBD1 matches 7 bases. This CDR3 has 15 amino acids. Germline CDR1 and CDR2: SGHTA and FQGTGA. V shed 5 bases, J shed 2 bases, and the junction held 6 bases outside the gene matches. The CDR3 DNA is TGTGCCAGCAGCGTAGACAGGGAGCCCTACAATGAGCAGTTCTTC. Encoded protein: CASSVDREPYNEQFF.

The gene calls are TRBV7-6 and TRBJ2-1; TRBD2 agrees at 14 bases. The CDR3 has 18 amino acids. V shed 3 bases, J shed 4 bases, and the junction held 8 bases outside the gene matches. CDR1 and CDR2 (germline): SGHVS, FNYEAQ. CDR3 DNA sequence: TGTGCCAGCAGCTTCGGACTAGCGGGAGGTTCCCAATACAATGAGCAGTTCTTC. The encoded protein is CASSFGLAGGSQYNEQFF.

The chain employs TRBV4-1 and TRBJ2-2, with 8 nucleotides matching TRBD2. The V gene end was trimmed by 4 bases and the J gene end by 1 base; junction bases not matched to a gene: 5. There are 16 residues in the CDR3. Germline CDR1 and CDR2: MGHRA and YSYEKL. The chain's CDR3 is CASSPGGAGNTGELFF. In DNA, the CDR3 is TGCGCCAGCAGCCCCGGGGGGGCGGGGAACACCGGGGAGCTGTTTTTT.

V is TRBV6-6 and J is TRBJ2-7; TRBD2 matches 7 bases. This CDR3 has 14 amino acids. The V gene end was trimmed by 5 bases and the J gene end by 0 bases; junction bases not matched to a gene: 4. Germline CDR1 MNHNY, CDR2 SVGAGI (reference sequence). This CDR3 reads CASSRGVSSYEQYF. The CDR3 nucleotides read TGTGCCAGCAGTCGGGGGGTTAGCTCCTACGAGCAGTACTTC.

A remark on this clone: A junction boundary mismatches the germline segment, possibly from a read error. This chain connects TRBV7-9 to TRBJ1-4, with D uncertain. The CDR3 totals 17 residues. Germline CDR1 SEHNR, CDR2 FQNEAQ (reference sequence). Here the CDR3 DNA reads TGTTCCAGCGCGACTAGGGCTAGGGAAGCAACTAATGAAAAACTGTTTTTT. Translated, it gives CSSATRAREATNEKLFF.